These T cell receptor beta chains were read from a single sample in a study of T-cell reconstitution after alpha-beta-depleted transplantation in children. TCRdb passed the PCR reads through MiXCR, listing each CDR3 protein once. This sample yields roughly 310,000 distinct CDR3 sequences, of which around 25% are seen a single time; roughly 9.7% belongs to the top ten. Material: PBMCs, mostly from graft donor cells, obtained 180 days after TCRalphabeta/CD19-depleted stem cell transplant. These receptors came from a male patient younger than 18 who had a stem cell transplant for acute lymphoblastic leukemia, so the T cells may come from the graft donor. CDR3s include the opening cysteine and the closing phenylalanine or tryptophan. A D gene is named only where the DNA matches it firmly. A row's size may be missing; if present it is once, few, many or a size class.

cdr3_length: 15; clone_size: -; v_call: TRBV20-1; j_call: TRBJ1-5; d_call: -; cdr3_nt: TGCAGTTCTACAGGATCCCTTCGTAGCAATCAGCCCCAGCATTTT; cdr3_aa: CSSTGSLRSNQPQHF
cdr3_length: 14; clone_size: few; v_call: TRBV7-3; j_call: TRBJ1-1; d_call: -; cdr3_nt: TGTGCCAGCAGCTTAAACGGGGCAGACACTGAAGCTTTCTTT; cdr3_aa: CASSLNGADTEAFF
cdr3_length: 18; clone_size: few; v_call: TRBV12-3/TRBV12-4; j_call: TRBJ2-2; d_call: TRBD2; cdr3_nt: TGTGCCAGCATCCCCCTACGCGGGGGGGGGACATTCATCGGGGAGCTGTTTTTT; cdr3_aa: CASIPLRGGGTFIGELFF
cdr3_length: 15; clone_size: many; v_call: TRBV10-3; j_call: TRBJ2-7; d_call: TRBD2; cdr3_nt: TGTGCCATCCTACGACTAGCGGGAGCGGGATACGAGCAGTACTTC; cdr3_aa: CAILRLAGAGYEQYF
cdr3_length: 15; clone_size: -; v_call: TRBV10-3; j_call: TRBJ2-2; d_call: -; cdr3_nt: TGTGCCATCAGTCTCGACAGGATGAACACCGGGGAGCTGTTTTTT; cdr3_aa: CAISLDRMNTGELFF
cdr3_length: 18; clone_size: few; v_call: TRBV11-1; j_call: TRBJ1-2; d_call: TRBD1; cdr3_nt: TGTGCCAGCAGCTCCAAAATATGGGGACAGGGGACAAACTATGGCTACACCTTC; cdr3_aa: CASSSKIWGQGTNYGYTF
cdr3_length: 15; clone_size: -; v_call: TRBV20-1; j_call: TRBJ2-3; d_call: -; cdr3_nt: TGCAGTGCTAGACCTAATTTGGGGGGCACAGATACGCAGTATTTT; cdr3_aa: CSARPNLGGTDTQYF
cdr3_length: 16; clone_size: few; v_call: TRBV7-3; j_call: TRBJ2-1; d_call: TRBD2; cdr3_nt: TGTGCCAGCAGCTGGGGACTAGCGGGGGAATACAATGAGCAGTTCTTC; cdr3_aa: CASSWGLAGEYNEQFF
cdr3_length: 16; clone_size: -; v_call: TRBV5-1; j_call: TRBJ2-7; d_call: -; cdr3_nt: TGCGCCAGCAGCACCGCGGGGAGGACAGGAACGTACGAGCAGTACTTC; cdr3_aa: CASSTAGRTGTYEQYF
cdr3_length: 18; clone_size: -; v_call: TRBV4-1; j_call: TRBJ2-7; d_call: -; cdr3_nt: TGCGCCAGCAGCCCCCGACTGGTGGGGGACCCTAGCTCCTACGAGCAGTACTTC; cdr3_aa: CASSPRLVGDPSSYEQYF
cdr3_length: 14; clone_size: few; v_call: TRBV18; j_call: TRBJ2-7; d_call: TRBD2; cdr3_nt: TGTGCCAGCTCAGGGACTAGCGGATCCTACGAGCAGTACTTC; cdr3_aa: CASSGTSGSYEQYF
cdr3_length: 14; clone_size: few; v_call: TRBV5-1; j_call: TRBJ2-3; d_call: -; cdr3_nt: TGCGCCAGCAGCCTTTCGGTTTTGGCCGATACGCAGTATTTT; cdr3_aa: CASSLSVLADTQYF
cdr3_length: 19; clone_size: -; v_call: TRBV27; j_call: TRBJ2-3; d_call: TRBD2; cdr3_nt: TGTGCCAGCAGTCCCCTGACTAGCGGGAGGGGAGGGAGCACAGATACGCAGTATTTT; cdr3_aa: CASSPLTSGRGGSTDTQYF
cdr3_length: 13; clone_size: -; v_call: TRBV25-1; j_call: TRBJ1-1; d_call: TRBD1; cdr3_nt: TGTGCCAGCACAACGACAGGGTACACTGAAGCTTTCTTT; cdr3_aa: CASTTTGYTEAFF
cdr3_length: 14; clone_size: -; v_call: TRBV28; j_call: TRBJ1-1; d_call: -; cdr3_nt: TGTGCCAGCAGTTTACTCCTGGGGGGAGGAAGAGCTTTCTTT; cdr3_aa: CASSLLLGGGRAFF
cdr3_length: 15; clone_size: few; v_call: TRBV4-1; j_call: TRBJ2-7; d_call: TRBD1; cdr3_nt: TGCGCCAGCAGCCACGGACAGGGGCCGCGGTACGAGCAGTACTTC; cdr3_aa: CASSHGQGPRYEQYF
cdr3_length: 15; clone_size: -; v_call: TRBV29-1; j_call: TRBJ2-7; d_call: -; cdr3_nt: TGCAGCGTTGCCGCCTTTGCCTCCCTCGGGCCCGAGCAGTACTTC; cdr3_aa: CSVAAFASLGPEQYF
cdr3_length: 15; clone_size: few; v_call: TRBV7-6; j_call: TRBJ2-2; d_call: TRBD1; cdr3_nt: TGTGCCAGCAGCCAATACACAGGGGACACCGGGGAGCTGTTTTTT; cdr3_aa: CASSQYTGDTGELFF
cdr3_length: 13; clone_size: -; v_call: TRBV2; j_call: TRBJ2-7; d_call: -; cdr3_nt: TGTGCCAGCAGTGAAAGCCTAGGATACGAGCAGTACTTC; cdr3_aa: CASSESLGYEQYF
cdr3_length: 15; clone_size: -; v_call: TRBV10-3; j_call: TRBJ1-2; d_call: TRBD1; cdr3_nt: TGTGCCATCAGTGGGTTCGACAGGGTACCTTATGGCTACACCTTC; cdr3_aa: CAISGFDRVPYGYTF
cdr3_length: 14; clone_size: -; v_call: TRBV7-9; j_call: TRBJ1-2; d_call: TRBD1; cdr3_nt: TGTGCCAGCAGCTTGGACAGGGCTAACTATGGCTACACCTTC; cdr3_aa: CASSLDRANYGYTF
cdr3_length: 17; clone_size: -; v_call: TRBV7-6; j_call: TRBJ2-7; d_call: -; cdr3_nt: TGTGCCAGCAGCTTAGGGTATGGGGCTCTCTCCTCCTACGAGCAGTACTTC; cdr3_aa: CASSLGYGALSSYEQYF
cdr3_length: 15; clone_size: -; v_call: TRBV9; j_call: TRBJ1-5; d_call: TRBD1; cdr3_nt: TGTGCCAGCAGTAAGGGGGCGAGTGTAAATCAGCCCCAGCATTTT; cdr3_aa: CASSKGASVNQPQHF
cdr3_length: 17; clone_size: few; v_call: TRBV11-2; j_call: TRBJ2-7; d_call: -; cdr3_nt: TGTGCCAGCAGCCCCGGGGTGGCAGGGGCCATATACTACGAGCAGTACTTC; cdr3_aa: CASSPGVAGAIYYEQYF
cdr3_length: 13; clone_size: many; v_call: TRBV7-2; j_call: TRBJ1-2; d_call: -; cdr3_nt: TGTGCCAGCTCCCTCACTCGGGACTATGGCTACACCTTC; cdr3_aa: CASSLTRDYGYTF
cdr3_length: 15; clone_size: few; v_call: TRBV12-3/TRBV12-4; j_call: TRBJ2-1; d_call: TRBD2; cdr3_nt: TGTGCCAGCAGTTTCTGGTTAGCGGGAGGGGATGAGCAGTTCTTC; cdr3_aa: CASSFWLAGGDEQFF
cdr3_length: 18; clone_size: -; v_call: TRBV27; j_call: TRBJ2-5; d_call: TRBD2; cdr3_nt: TGTGCCAGCAGAATATCGTGGGGAGGGCGTCCCCTTCAAGAGACCCAGTACTTC; cdr3_aa: CASRISWGGRPLQETQYF
cdr3_length: 16; clone_size: few; v_call: TRBV7-9; j_call: TRBJ2-1; d_call: -; cdr3_nt: TGTGCCAGCAGCTTCGGGACAGCGGGAGTTTACAATGAGCAGTTCTTC; cdr3_aa: CASSFGTAGVYNEQFF
cdr3_length: 13; clone_size: few; v_call: TRBV13; j_call: TRBJ2-7; d_call: -; cdr3_nt: TGTGCCAGCAGTTGGGCTAGTTCCCACGAGCAGTACTTC; cdr3_aa: CASSWASSHEQYF